This record concerns one T cell receptor (beta chain) sequence. Its antigen is currently unknown. A read error may be the cause here, since a much bigger clone is one base away. TCRdb itself ran the 5' RACE reads through MiXCR, one entry per CDR3 protein. The data hold 300,000 to 350,000 distinct CDR3 sequences, with less than 25% observed a single time. Germline CDR1 SGHTA, CDR2 FQGNSA. The CDR3 length is 15 residues. This sample was taken from a study of CD8 T cells in ankylosing spondylitis. Overall study results and limits: Before this, some motif variants had been reported in reactive arthritis synovial fluid and blood.

Material: blood, either unsorted or a sorted T cell fraction (not recorded which). This TCR came from a female donor with ankylosing spondylitis or in good health (not recorded which). This chain connects TRBV7-2 to TRBJ2-1, with D perhaps given as TRBD1 or TRBD2 (7 bases each). DNA of the CDR3: TGTGCCAGCAGCGCAGGGGGGGGGTCCTGCAATGAGCAGTTCTTC. Its translation: CASSAGGGSCNEQFF. The complete variable domain, with remaining parts taken from reference TRBV7-2 and TRBJ2-1, reads GAGVSQSPSNKVTEKGKDVELRCDPISGHTALYWYRQSLGQGLEFLIYFQGNSAPDKSGLPSDRFSAERTGGSVSTLTIQRTQQEDSAVYLCASSAGGGSCNEQFFGPGTRLTVL.